The clone carrying this T cell receptor beta chain has a handful of counts. This record comes from a study of T-cell reconstitution after alpha-beta-depleted transplantation in children. Preparation of the TCRbeta library used unique molecular identifiers. Each CDR3 protein is one row after TCRdb ran MiXCR on the PCR reads. Seen here are fewer than 450,000 distinct CDR3 sequences, 15% to 20% observed once, and the top ten hold roughly 40%. With 6 bases clipped from V and 2 bases from J, the junction kept 0 bases outside the gene matches. The germline CDR1 and CDR2 sequences are ENHRY and SYGVKD. The CDR3 contains 12 residues.

The sequence came from a male patient between 2 and 10 years old who had a stem cell transplant for acute lymphoblastic leukemia, so the T cells may come from the graft donor. The rearrangement joins TRBV10-3 to TRBJ2-5; 7 bases map to TRBD1. This specimen consisted of PBMCs, mostly from graft donor cells, obtained 360 days after TCRalphabeta/CD19-depleted stem cell transplant. The CDR3 sequence: CAISRGQETQYF. The DNA of the CDR3 is TGTGCCATCAGCAGGGGGCAAGAGACCCAGTACTTC.